The entry that follows covers one TCR beta chain sequence. This sample is part of a study of T cell responses to AZD1222 COVID-19 vaccine. Sequencing used immunoSEQ multiplex PCR; TCRdb keeps in-frame clones, though not all of them. This table has 150,000 to 200,000 clones, about 90% appearing once. The CDR3 sequence is 15 residues long. V gave up 4 bases and J gave up 1 base, with 12 bases separating them. Germline CDR1 SGHTS, CDR2 YDEGEE. This TCR was sampled from an adult who received the AZD1222 COVID-19 vaccine. This chain joins TRBV5-8 and TRBJ2-1; TRBD1 might be the D (6 bases). The sample was peripheral blood, taken 28 days after the second AZD1222 dose. The CDR3 DNA sequence: TGTGCCAGCAGCCCCAGAGGGGGTTCCTACAATGAGCAGTTCTTC. This sequence encodes CASSPRGGSYNEQFF.